The 3 T cell receptor beta chains below all came from one sample that was sequenced in a study of human T cells and chemical hapten exposure. Documented time point: healthy volunteer bleed at 2 weeks. Extraction of total RNA was performed on unfractionated whole blood. From the RACE reads, TCRdb called clonotypes with MiXCR, one entry per CDR3 protein. This table holds approximately 97,000 distinct CDR3 sequences, over 8% found once. Sequencing used whole blood. All receptors come from a female donor in good health. Some clones in this sample may be carry-over from other donors' samples.

This clonotype was seen a few times. V and J are TRBV28 and TRBJ2-7; D perhaps matches TRBD1 (7 bases). The length of the CDR3 is 14 residues. Germline loops: CDR1 MDHEN, CDR2 SYDVKM. V was cut by 0 bases and J by 6 bases, with 12 bases left in between. This CDR3 is CASSLWEGASEQYF. CDR3 DNA: TGTGCCAGCAGTTTATGGGAGGGGGCGAGCGAGCAGTACTTC.

This clonotype turned up a few times. V gene TRBV30 combines with J gene TRBJ1-2, with TRBD1 matching over 8 bases. Germline V lookup: CDR1 GTSNPN, CDR2 SVGIG (reference sequence). CDR3 size: 14 residues. The V and J ends lost 0 bases and 3 bases, in that order; junction bases with no gene match: 3. CDR3 sequence (DNA): TGTGCCTGGAGTGTACAGGGGGTTCACTATGGCTACACCTTC. Translated, it gives CAWSVQGVHYGYTF.

This clonotype was counted only a few times. V usage is TRBV12-3 or TRBV12-4 and J usage is TRBJ2-5; possible D gene TRBD2, 6 bases. With 3 bases removed from V and 5 bases from J, the gap between germline ends came to 10 bases. The CDR3 spans 13 residues. The CDR3: CASSLERGETQYF. The CDR3 DNA reads as TGTGCCAGCAGTTTGGAACGGGGGGAGACCCAGTACTTC.